This entry lists 26 T cell receptor beta chains sequenced from one sample in a study of regulatory T cells in long-lasting Graves disease. Building of the TCR beta libraries involved iRepertoire HTBI primers and Arm-PCR of CDR3 regions. MiXCR was run by TCRdb on the multiplex PCR reads, yielding one entry per CDR3 protein. The sample includes some 370,000 distinct CDR3 sequences, around 23% of them seen just once. Time point: persistent/refractory GD, antithyroid drugs over 5 years with positive TRAb. The TCR library was made from RNA that had been extracted from PBMCs in TRIzol. Sequenced material: peripheral blood mononuclear cells (PBMCs), taken when the disease was refractory, from a patient treated with antithyroid drugs. The receptors were gathered from a woman aged 40 to 49 with Graves disease.

This clonotype was picked up a small number of times. The chain carries TRBV6-2 or TRBV6-3 and TRBJ2-7, with 8 nucleotides matching TRBD1. The CDR3 is 15 amino acids. V dropped 5 bases and J dropped 3; count of bases not matched to a gene: 9. Germline CDR1 MNHEY, CDR2 SVGEGT. Here the CDR3 DNA reads TGTGCCAGCAGTGAGGCTGGGACAGGAATCTACGAGCAGTACTTC. Encoded protein: CASSEAGTGIYEQYF.

The chain is built from TRBV11-1 and TRBJ2-5; tentatively, D is TRBD2 (5 bases). V lost 1 base and J 3 bases, leaving 6 bases between the germline ends. This CDR3 is 13 amino acids long. The germline V gene encodes CDR1 SGHAT and CDR2 FQDESV (reference sequence). The CDR3 region has the DNA TGTGCCAGCAGCTTAGGGGAGAAAGAGACCCAGTACTTC. This gives the protein CASSLGEKETQYF.

The rearrangement links TRBV29-1 to TRBJ2-4, with 9 bases matching TRBD2. Germline CDR1 is SQVTM and CDR2 is ANQGSEA. There are 19 residues in the CDR3. CDR3 region: CPFGPPREGRREAKNIQYF. The DNA for the CDR3 is TGCCCCTTTGGTCCTCCGCGGGAGGGCCGAAGAGAAGCCAAAAACATTCAGTACTTC. The full variable domain, completed using reference TRBV29-1 and TRBJ2-4, is SAVISQKPSRDICQRGTSLTIQCQVDSQVTMMFWYRQQPGQSLTLIATANQGSEATYESGFVIDKFPISRPNLTFSTLTVSNMSPEDSSIYLCPFGPPREGRREAKNIQYFGAGTRLSVL.

V gene TRBV19 combines with J gene TRBJ1-1, with 8 nucleotides matching TRBD1. The V segment lost 4 bases and the J segment 1 base; nucleotides outside the gene matches: 5. Germline-derived CDR1 and CDR2 are LNHDA and SQIVND (reference sequence). This CDR3 contains 15 residues. CDR3 amino acids: CASSTPGTGNTEAFF. CDR3 DNA: TGTGCCAGTAGTACCCCCGGGACAGGGAACACTGAAGCTTTCTTT. The whole variable domain, filled in from reference TRBV19 and TRBJ1-1, reads DGGITQSPKYLFRKEGQNVTLSCEQNLNHDAMYWYRQDPGQGLRLIYYSQIVNDFQKGDIAEGYSVSREKKESFPLTVTSAQKNPTAFYLCASSTPGTGNTEAFFGQGTRLTVV.

In this sample, this clonotype turned up many times. J is TRBJ2-7 and V is TRBV12-3 or TRBV12-4; possible D gene TRBD1, 5 bases. V was cut by 3 bases and J by 5 bases, with 11 bases left in between. This CDR3 has 13 residues. CDR3 region: CASSFSQGHEQYF. CDR3 nucleotide sequence: TGTGCCAGCAGTTTTAGTCAGGGCCACGAGCAGTACTTC.

This rearrangement joins TRBV3-1 to TRBJ2-1; no clear D gene. This CDR3 region has 12 residues. V dropped 1 base and J dropped 9 bases, with 7 bases sitting between them. CDR1 and CDR2 (germline): LGHDT, YNNKEL (reference sequence). This CDR3 is CASSQASAEQFF. CDR3 nucleotide sequence: TGTGCCAGCAGCCAAGCGTCGGCTGAGCAGTTCTTC.

The chain employs TRBV7-3 and TRBJ2-2, with D tentatively TRBD1 (6 bases). Germline V gene data show CDR1 as SGHTA and CDR2 as FQGTGA. The germline V and J ends were trimmed by 5 bases and 6 bases, with 16 bases remaining between them. The CDR3 contains 15 residues. The CDR3 region has the DNA TGTGCCAGCAGCCAAGACAGGCCCGGGGCCGGGGAGCTGTTTTTT. Its translation is CASSQDRPGAGELFF.

The chain uses TRBV5-1 and TRBJ2-1, with 9 bases that match TRBD2. J gave up 6 bases and V 4 bases, and 8 bases lay outside the gene matches. Per germline, CDR1 SGHRS and CDR2 YFSETQ. This CDR3 is built from 15 residues. CDR3 amino acids: CASSPVAGVANEQFF. The CDR3 DNA reads TGCGCCAGCAGCCCAGTAGCGGGAGTGGCCAATGAGCAGTTCTTC. Drawing the rest from reference TRBV5-1 and TRBJ2-1, the complete variable domain is KAGVTQTPRYLIKTRGQQVTLSCSPISGHRSVSWYQQTPGQGLQFLFEYFSETQRNKGNFPGRFSGRQFSNSRSEMNVSTLELGDSALYLCASSPVAGVANEQFFGPGTRLTVL.

This clonotype was observed at least ten times. The J gene is TRBJ2-3, the V gene TRBV20-1; TRBD2 is a possible D gene (6 bases). CDR1 DFQATT and CDR2 SNEGSKA come from the germline V gene (reference sequence). V gave up 3 bases and J gave up 6 bases, with 10 bases separating them. The CDR3 totals 12 residues. This CDR3 is CSASGSGDTQYF. CDR3 sequence (DNA): TGCAGTGCTAGCGGGAGTGGGGATACGCAGTATTTT.

Written as DNA, the CDR3 is TGTGCCAGCATACGCGAAAGGGTAGGTGAGCAGTTCTTC. Translated: CASIRERVGEQFF. This rearrangement joins TRBV28 to TRBJ2-1, with D unclear. CDR3 length: 13 residues. V lost 7 bases, J lost 9 bases, and 16 bases lay in between. Germline V gene sequence: CDR1 MDHEN, CDR2 SYDVKM. Full variable domain (outside the CDR3, taken from reference TRBV28 and TRBJ2-1): DVKVTQSSRYLVKRTGEKVFLECVQDMDHENMFWYRQDPGLGLRLIYFSYDVKMKEKGDIPEGYSVSREKKERFSLILESASTNQTSMYLCASIRERVGEQFFGPGTRLTVL.

At least ten counts were recorded for this clonotype. The chain has TRBV28 and TRBJ2-7; maybe TRBD1 (5 bases). CDR3 length equals 15 residues. Between the trimmed V and J ends, which lost 3 bases and 0 bases, there was a span of 12 bases. Germline-derived CDR1 and CDR2 are MDHEN and SYDVKM. This chain's CDR3 is CASSFEGVGSYEQYF. In nucleotides, the CDR3 is TGTGCCAGCAGTTTCGAAGGGGTCGGCTCCTACGAGCAGTACTTC. Full variable domain (rest looked up from reference TRBV28 and TRBJ2-7): DVKVTQSSRYLVKRTGEKVFLECVQDMDHENMFWYRQDPGLGLRLIYFSYDVKMKEKGDIPEGYSVSREKKERFSLILESASTNQTSMYLCASSFEGVGSYEQYFGPGTRLTVT.

This clonotype was recorded at least ten times. The rearrangement uses TRBV28 and TRBJ1-1; D uncertain. The CDR3 runs to 14 residues. Germline CDR1 MDHEN, CDR2 SYDVKM. V was pared by 3 bases and J by 4 bases, with 12 bases between. CDR3 DNA sequence: TGTGCCAGCAGTTTCCGACCGAGCGGCACTGAAGCTTTCTTT. It specifies CASSFRPSGTEAFF.

This clonotype was detected many times. The V gene is TRBV2, the J gene TRBJ2-7; the D is unclear. The germline V and J ends were trimmed by 6 bases and 6 bases, with 12 bases remaining between them. The length of the CDR3 is 12 residues. From germline, CDR1 is SNHLY and CDR2 FYNNEI. The CDR3 sequence is CASSQRYTEQYF. The CDR3 region has the DNA TGTGCCAGCAGCCAGCGCTACACCGAGCAGTACTTC.

This clonotype has a count of ten or more. This chain uses TRBV27 with TRBJ1-6; D call uncertain. This CDR3 is 15 amino acids long. CDR1 MNHEY and CDR2 SMNVEV come from the germline V gene (reference sequence). V shed 6 bases and J shed 6 bases, with 15 bases lying between them. The CDR3 DNA is TGTGCCAGCAGGAGCGGAGCCGGTTCTAATTCACCCCTCCACTTT. Its protein product is CASRSGAGSNSPLHF.

This clonotype was counted ten times or more. The rearrangement links TRBV12-3 or TRBV12-4 to TRBJ2-7, with 7 bases matching TRBD1. Unmatched junction bases numbered 6, after V lost 5 bases and J lost 2 bases. The CDR3 has 14 amino acids. The CDR3 coding sequence is TGTGCCAGCAGTCTCGGACAGGCTACCTACGAGCAGTACTTC. Encoded protein: CASSLGQATYEQYF.

This clonotype was detected ten times or more. The rearrangement uses TRBV5-5 and TRBJ2-5; D might be TRBD1 or TRBD2, each matching 5 bases. V lost 3 bases, J lost 1 base, and 16 bases lay in between. This CDR3 spans 16 amino acids. The germline V gene encodes CDR1 SGHKS and CDR2 YYEKEE (reference sequence). The CDR3 DNA is TGTGCCAGCAGCTCGCGCCGGGACGGGATCCAAGAGACCCAGTACTTC. Translating gives CASSSRRDGIQETQYF.

The J gene is TRBJ2-1, the V gene TRBV2, with 12 bases matching TRBD2. V lost 5 bases and J lost 5; bases outside the gene matches: 7. In germline, CDR1 is SNHLY, CDR2 FYNNEI. The CDR3 spans 16 residues. The CDR3: CASSPLLAGGNNEQFF. DNA for the CDR3: TGTGCCAGCAGTCCCCTACTAGCGGGAGGCAACAATGAGCAGTTCTTC.

The V gene is TRBV12-3 or TRBV12-4, the J gene TRBJ2-7, with 7 bases fitting TRBD1. V trimming: 6 bases; J trimming: 3 bases; junction bases outside the gene matches: 11. CDR3 length equals 15 residues. CDR3: CASRSSGQSFYEQYF. DNA of the CDR3: TGTGCCAGCAGAAGCTCGGGACAGAGCTTCTACGAGCAGTACTTC.

Points on this clonotype: Since a much larger clone is just one base distant, this may be a read error. The rearrangement joins TRBV19 to TRBJ2-6; tentatively, D is TRBD1 (6 bases). Germline V gene lookup returns CDR1 LNHDA and CDR2 SQIVND (reference sequence). The CDR3 is 15 amino acids. This CDR3 is CATDQGIAGANALTF. The DNA of the CDR3 is TGTGCCACCGACCAGGGGATCGCTGGGGCCAACGCCCTGACTTTC.

This clonotype was seen more than once but under ten times. The chain links TRBV15 to TRBJ1-3; no definite D call. V lost 4 bases, J lost 0 bases, and 10 bases lay in between. CDR3 length: 15 residues. Per germline, CDR1 LNHNV and CDR2 YYDKDF (reference sequence). CDR3 nucleotides: TGTGCCACCAGCATGACGGCTTTCTCTGGAAACACCATATATTTT. Translation: CATSMTAFSGNTIYF.

The chain uses TRBV6-6 and TRBJ1-1, with 8 bases that match TRBD1. V lost 0 bases, J lost 7 bases, and 4 bases stayed unmatched. The CDR3 is 14 residues long. CDR1 and CDR2 (germline): MNHNY, SVGAGI (reference sequence). CDR3 bases: TGTGCCAGCAGTTACTCGAGACAGGGGTATGAAGCTTTCTTT. It codes for CASSYSRQGYEAFF.

This rearrangement joins TRBV7-6 to TRBJ2-1; D gene ambiguous. V lost 5 bases and J lost 6, with 5 bases in between. This CDR3 region has 11 residues. Germline lookup yields CDR1 SGHVS and CDR2 FNYEAQ. In DNA form, the CDR3 reads TGTGCCAGCAGCCAAGGCAATGAGCAGTTCTTC. Translation: CASSQGNEQFF.

For this clonotype: The germline gene is not matched at one end of the junction; a read error may be the cause. The chain links TRBV6-2 or TRBV6-3 to TRBJ1-2; D is unclear. This CDR3 has 10 amino acids. Germline CDR1 MNHEY, CDR2 SVGEGT. CDR3 region: CASNSPPTFF. The CDR3, as DNA: TGTGCCAGCAATTCCCCCCCAACCTTCTTC.

Many counts were recorded for this clonotype. The V call is TRBV2, the J call TRBJ2-6, with a possible D match to TRBD1 (5 bases). This CDR3 region has 14 residues. V lost 4 bases and J 2 bases, leaving 6 bases between the germline ends. CDR1 SNHLY and CDR2 FYNNEI come from the germline V gene. CDR3 DNA: TGTGCCAGCAGTGTAGGGGCTGGGGCCAACGTCCTGACTTTC. Protein: CASSVGAGANVLTF.

The chain has TRBV29-1 and TRBJ1-6; TRBD1 agrees at 12 bases. V lost 5 bases, J lost 7 bases, and 15 bases stayed unmatched. Germline lookup yields CDR1 SQVTM and CDR2 ANQGSEA. This CDR3 has 18 residues. In nucleotides, the CDR3 is TGCAGCGTTACCCCGGGACAGGGGGCGATTAGGTTCAATTCACCCCTCCACTTT. Translated: CSVTPGQGAIRFNSPLHF.

The gene calls are TRBV30 and TRBJ1-2; D perhaps matches TRBD1 (5 bases). Germline CDR1 is GTSNPN and CDR2 is SVGIG (reference sequence). V gave up 3 bases and J gave up 5 bases, with 7 bases separating them. This CDR3 has 11 amino acids. The CDR3 region is CAWSGAYGYTF. The CDR3 bases are TGTGCCTGGAGCGGGGCTTATGGCTACACCTTC. The full variable domain, completed using reference TRBV30 and TRBJ1-2, is SQTIHQWPATLVQPVGSPLSLECTVEGTSNPNLYWYRQAAGRGLQLLFYSVGIGQISSEVPQNLSASRPQDRQFILSSKKLLLSDSGFYLCAWSGAYGYTFGSGTRLTVV.